This T cell receptor (beta chain) emerged from a study of early T cells in non-severe SARS-CoV-2 infection. Overall study: Bulk RNA from unsorted whole blood was sequenced; chains were unpaired.

Individual cDNA molecules were tagged with unique molecular identifiers. TCRdb re-called the 5' RACE reads with MiXCR, one entry per CDR3 protein. The table shows 15,000 to 20,000 distinct CDR3 sequences, with about 5% occurring only once. This clonotype was picked up many times. Its antigen remains unknown. Whole-study results and caveats: VDJdb-based matching was biased toward anti-spike CD8 responses and missed private and CD4 specificities.

Trimming pared 3 bases from V and 2 bases from J, leaving 15 bases between. The V gene's germline CDR1 is KGHSH and CDR2 LQKENI. This CDR3 contains 16 residues. Sequenced sample: whole blood. The chain recombines TRBV18 with TRBJ2-3; D unresolved. This TCR derives from an adult who was a healthcare worker with PCR-confirmed SARS-CoV-2 infection or an uninfected control (not recorded which). The CDR3 reads CASSPVPVPFTDTQYF. The CDR3 DNA follows: TGTGCCAGCTCACCGGTCCCGGTGCCATTCACAGATACGCAGTATTTT.